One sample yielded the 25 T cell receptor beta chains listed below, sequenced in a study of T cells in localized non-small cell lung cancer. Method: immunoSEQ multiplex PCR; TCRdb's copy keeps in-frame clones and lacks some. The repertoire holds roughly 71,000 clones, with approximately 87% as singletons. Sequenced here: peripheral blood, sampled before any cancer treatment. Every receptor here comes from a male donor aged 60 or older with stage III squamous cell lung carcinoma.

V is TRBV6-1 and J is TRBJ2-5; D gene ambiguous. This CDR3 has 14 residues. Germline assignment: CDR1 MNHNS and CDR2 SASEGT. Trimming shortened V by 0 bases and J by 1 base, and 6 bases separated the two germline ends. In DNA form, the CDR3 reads TGTGCCAGCAGTGAAGCTGACGGCCAAGAGACCCAGTACTTC. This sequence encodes CASSEADGQETQYF.

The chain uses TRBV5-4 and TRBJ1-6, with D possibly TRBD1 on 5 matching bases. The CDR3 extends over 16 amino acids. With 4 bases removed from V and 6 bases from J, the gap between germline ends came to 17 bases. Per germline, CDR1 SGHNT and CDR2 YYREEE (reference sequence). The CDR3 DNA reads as TGTGCCAGCAGCCCCGATGCCGGGGGTGTTAATTCACCCCTCCACTTT. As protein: CASSPDAGGVNSPLHF.

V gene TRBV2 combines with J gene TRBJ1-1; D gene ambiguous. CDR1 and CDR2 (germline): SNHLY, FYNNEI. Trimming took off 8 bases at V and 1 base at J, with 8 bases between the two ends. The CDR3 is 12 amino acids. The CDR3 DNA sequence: TGTGCCAGCCGGCGGGGGAACACTGAAGCTTTCTTT. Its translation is CASRRGNTEAFF.

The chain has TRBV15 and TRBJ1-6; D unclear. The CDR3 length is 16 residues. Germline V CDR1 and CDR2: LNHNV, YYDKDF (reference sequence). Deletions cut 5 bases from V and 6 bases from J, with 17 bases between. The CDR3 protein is CATSSGFRGGNSPLHF. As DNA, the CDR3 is TGTGCCACCAGCTCGGGGTTCCGAGGTGGTAATTCACCCCTCCACTTT.

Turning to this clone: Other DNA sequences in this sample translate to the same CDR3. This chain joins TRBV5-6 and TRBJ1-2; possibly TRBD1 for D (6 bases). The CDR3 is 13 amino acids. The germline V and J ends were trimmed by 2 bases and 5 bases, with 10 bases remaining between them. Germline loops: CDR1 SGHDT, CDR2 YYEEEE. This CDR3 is CASSFSTGYGYTF. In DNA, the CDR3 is TGTGCCAGCAGCTTCTCGACAGGATATGGCTACACCTTC.

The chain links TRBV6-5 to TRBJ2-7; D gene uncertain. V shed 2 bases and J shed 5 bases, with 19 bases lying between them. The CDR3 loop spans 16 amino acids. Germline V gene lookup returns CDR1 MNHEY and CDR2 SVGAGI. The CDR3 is CASSYPIKGGSNEQYV. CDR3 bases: TGTGCCAGCAGTTACCCGATCAAGGGCGGATCAAACGAGCAGTACGTC.

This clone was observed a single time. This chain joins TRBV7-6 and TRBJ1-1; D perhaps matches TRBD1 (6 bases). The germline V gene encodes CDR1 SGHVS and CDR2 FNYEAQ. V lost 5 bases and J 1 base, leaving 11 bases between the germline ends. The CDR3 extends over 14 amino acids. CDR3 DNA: TGTGCCAGCAGCACCGGCAGGGGGAACACTGAAGCTTTCTTT. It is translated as CASSTGRGNTEAFF.

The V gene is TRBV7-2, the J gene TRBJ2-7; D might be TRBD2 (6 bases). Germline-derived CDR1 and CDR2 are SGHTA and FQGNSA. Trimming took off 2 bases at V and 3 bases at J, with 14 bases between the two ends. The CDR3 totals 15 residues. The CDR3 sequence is CASSLTRELDYEQYV. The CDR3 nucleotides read TGTGCCAGCAGCTTAACCCGGGAGCTCGACTACGAGCAGTACGTC.

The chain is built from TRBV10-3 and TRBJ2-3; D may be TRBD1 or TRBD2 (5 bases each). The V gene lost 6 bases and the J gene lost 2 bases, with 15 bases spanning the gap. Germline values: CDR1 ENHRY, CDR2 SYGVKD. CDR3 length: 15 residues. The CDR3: CAISQGRINTDTQYF. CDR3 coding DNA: TGTGCCATCAGCCAGGGACGGATAAACACAGATACGCAGTATTTT.

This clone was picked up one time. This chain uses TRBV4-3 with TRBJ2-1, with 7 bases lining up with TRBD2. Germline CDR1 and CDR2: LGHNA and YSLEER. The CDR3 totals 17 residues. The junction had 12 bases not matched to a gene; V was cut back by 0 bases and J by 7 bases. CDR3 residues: CASSQDRGVAGKNEQFF. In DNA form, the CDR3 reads TGCGCCAGCAGCCAAGATCGAGGGGTAGCGGGTAAAAATGAGCAGTTCTTC.

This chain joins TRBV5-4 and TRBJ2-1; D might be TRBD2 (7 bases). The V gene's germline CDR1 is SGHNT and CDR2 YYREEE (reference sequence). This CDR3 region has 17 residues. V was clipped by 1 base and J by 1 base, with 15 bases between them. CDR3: CASSLPRGGGSYNEQFF. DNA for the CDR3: TGTGCCAGCAGCTTGCCCCGGGGAGGGGGATCCTACAATGAGCAGTTCTTC.

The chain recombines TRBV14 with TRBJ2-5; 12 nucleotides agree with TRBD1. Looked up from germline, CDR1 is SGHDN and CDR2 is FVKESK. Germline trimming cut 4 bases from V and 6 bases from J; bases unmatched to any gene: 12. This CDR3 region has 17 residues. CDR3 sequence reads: CASSLTTGTGGTQTQYF. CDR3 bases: TGTGCCAGCAGCCTAACGACCGGGACAGGGGGCACACAGACCCAGTACTTC.

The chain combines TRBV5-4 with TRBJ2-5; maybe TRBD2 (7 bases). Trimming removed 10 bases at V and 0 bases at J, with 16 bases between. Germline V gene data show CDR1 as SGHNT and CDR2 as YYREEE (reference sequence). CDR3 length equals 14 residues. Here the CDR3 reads CAWGGAQYQETQYF. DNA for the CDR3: TGTGCCTGGGGGGGGGCCCAGTACCAAGAGACCCAGTACTTC.

The CDR3 is CASRQGSQETQYF. In DNA, the CDR3 is TGTGCCAGCAGACAGGGATCACAAGAGACCCAGTACTTC. The chain carries TRBV6-5 and TRBJ2-5; weak D call: TRBD1 (6 bases). The CDR3 runs to 13 residues. V gave up 6 bases and J gave up 2 bases, with 10 bases separating them. Per the germline V gene, CDR1 is MNHEY and CDR2 is SVGAGI.

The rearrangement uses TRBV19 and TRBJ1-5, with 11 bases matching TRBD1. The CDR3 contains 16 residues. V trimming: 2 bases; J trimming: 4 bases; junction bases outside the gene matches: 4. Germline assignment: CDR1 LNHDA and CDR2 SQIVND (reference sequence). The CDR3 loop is CASSIRGQGGNQPQHF. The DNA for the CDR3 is TGTGCCAGTAGTATAAGGGGACAGGGGGGGAATCAGCCCCAGCATTTT.

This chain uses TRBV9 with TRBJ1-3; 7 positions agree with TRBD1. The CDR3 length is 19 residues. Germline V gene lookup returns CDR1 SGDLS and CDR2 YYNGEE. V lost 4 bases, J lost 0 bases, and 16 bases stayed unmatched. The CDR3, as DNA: TGTGCCAGCAGCTTTCAGCCTCTTTCAGGGGGAGGCTCTGGAAACACCATATATTTT. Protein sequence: CASSFQPLSGGGSGNTIYF.

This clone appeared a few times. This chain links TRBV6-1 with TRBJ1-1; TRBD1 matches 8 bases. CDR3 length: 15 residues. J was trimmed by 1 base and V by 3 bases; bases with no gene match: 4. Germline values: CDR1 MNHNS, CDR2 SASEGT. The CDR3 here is CASSDGTGGNTEAFF. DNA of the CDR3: TGTGCCAGCAGTGATGGGACAGGAGGGAACACTGAAGCTTTCTTT.

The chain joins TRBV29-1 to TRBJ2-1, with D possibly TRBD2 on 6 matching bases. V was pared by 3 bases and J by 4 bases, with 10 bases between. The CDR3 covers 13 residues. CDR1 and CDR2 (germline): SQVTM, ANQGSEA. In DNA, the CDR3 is TGCAGCGTTGATCGGGGGACGTACAATGAGCAGTTCTTC. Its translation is CSVDRGTYNEQFF.

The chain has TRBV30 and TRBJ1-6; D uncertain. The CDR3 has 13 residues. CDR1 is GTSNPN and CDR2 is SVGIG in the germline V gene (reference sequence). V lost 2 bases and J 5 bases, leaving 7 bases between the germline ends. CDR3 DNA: TGTGCCTGGAGTTCAGTCCATAATTCACCCCTCCACTTT. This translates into CAWSSVHNSPLHF.

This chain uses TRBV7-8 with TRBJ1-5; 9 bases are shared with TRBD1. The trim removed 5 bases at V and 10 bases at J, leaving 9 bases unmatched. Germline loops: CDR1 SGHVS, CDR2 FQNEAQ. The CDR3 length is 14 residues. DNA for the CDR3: TGTGCCAGCAGCCCCACGGGACAGGGAGATCCCCAGCATTTT. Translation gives CASSPTGQGDPQHF.

CDR3 in amino acids: CAWSGGFQETQYF. The CDR3 DNA sequence: TGTGCCTGGAGTGGCGGTTTCCAAGAGACCCAGTACTTC. The rearrangement uses TRBV30 and TRBJ2-5; D call uncertain. Trimming cost V 1 base and J 1 base, with 7 bases left between them. The germline V gene encodes CDR1 GTSNPN and CDR2 SVGIG (reference sequence). The CDR3 runs 13 residues.

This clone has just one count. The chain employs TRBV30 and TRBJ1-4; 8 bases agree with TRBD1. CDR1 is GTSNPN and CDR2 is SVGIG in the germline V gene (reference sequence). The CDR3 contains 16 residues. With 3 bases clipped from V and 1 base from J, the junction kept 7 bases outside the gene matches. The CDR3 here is CAWREGTGGTNEKLFF. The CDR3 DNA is TGTGCCTGGAGGGAAGGGACAGGAGGAACTAATGAAAAACTGTTTTTT.

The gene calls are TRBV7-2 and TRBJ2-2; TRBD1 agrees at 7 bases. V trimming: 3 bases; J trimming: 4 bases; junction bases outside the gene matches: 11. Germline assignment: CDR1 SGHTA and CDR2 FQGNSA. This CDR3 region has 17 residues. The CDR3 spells CASSFMPGTVTTGELFF. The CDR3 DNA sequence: TGTGCCAGCAGCTTTATGCCCGGGACAGTAACCACCGGGGAGCTGTTTTTT. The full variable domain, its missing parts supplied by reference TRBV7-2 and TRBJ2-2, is GAGVSQSPSNKVTEKGKDVELRCDPISGHTALYWYRQSLGQGLEFLIYFQGNSAPDKSGLPSDRFSAERTGGSVSTLTIQRTQQEDSAVYLCASSFMPGTVTTGELFFGEGSRLTVL.

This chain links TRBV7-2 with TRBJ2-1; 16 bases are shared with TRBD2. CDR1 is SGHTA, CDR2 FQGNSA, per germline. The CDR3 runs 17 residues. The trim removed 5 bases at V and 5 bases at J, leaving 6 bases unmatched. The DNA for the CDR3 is TGTGCCAGCAGCCCGGGACTAGCGGGGGGGCTTCACAATGAGCAGTTCTTC. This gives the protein CASSPGLAGGLHNEQFF.

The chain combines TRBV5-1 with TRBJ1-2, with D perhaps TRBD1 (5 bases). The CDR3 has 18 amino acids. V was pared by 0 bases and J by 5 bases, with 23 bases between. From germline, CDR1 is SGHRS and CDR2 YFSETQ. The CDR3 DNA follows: TGCGCCAGCAGCTTGGCCAGGGAGGGGCGGGTCCCCTTTTATGGCTACACCTTC. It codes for CASSLAREGRVPFYGYTF. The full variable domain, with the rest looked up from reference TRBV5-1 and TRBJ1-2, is KAGVTQTPRYLIKTRGQQVTLSCSPISGHRSVSWYQQTPGQGLQFLFEYFSETQRNKGNFPGRFSGRQFSNSRSEMNVSTLELGDSALYLCASSLAREGRVPFYGYTFGSGTRLTVV.